One and the same sample provided the 24 T cell receptor beta chains below, sequenced in a study of identical twins. TCRdb called the 5' RACE reads again in MiXCR, with one record for every CDR3 protein. This sample has 450,000 to 650,000 distinct CDR3 sequences; 9.5% to 10% occur once, and the top ten carry more than 2.5%. The same sample was also studied in work on yellow fever vaccine responses in identical twins.

Input material: PBMCs. The receptor source for this set is a woman between 18 and 29 years old in good health.

This clonotype was counted only a few times. The V and J genes are TRBV20-1 and TRBJ2-1; no clear D gene. V shed 5 bases and J shed 0 bases, with 8 bases lying between them. CDR1 is DFQATT and CDR2 is SNEGSKA in the germline V gene (reference sequence). This CDR3 spans 13 amino acids. CDR3 DNA sequence: TGCAGTGCTTTACAGAGCTCCTACAATGAGCAGTTCTTC. As protein: CSALQSSYNEQFF.

This clonotype occurred many times. V is TRBV29-1 and J is TRBJ2-7; 7 bases map to TRBD1. Germline V gene lookup returns CDR1 SQVTM and CDR2 ANQGSEA. The CDR3 is 12 amino acids. J lost 4 bases, V lost 6 bases, and 6 bases had no gene match. The CDR3 sequence: CSVSTGRYEQYF. CDR3 sequence (DNA): TGCAGCGTGTCGACAGGGCGGTACGAGCAGTACTTC.

This clonotype showed up just a few times. The chain links TRBV20-1 to TRBJ2-3; 12 bases are shared with TRBD2. CDR3 length: 16 amino acids. Germline V gene lookup returns CDR1 DFQATT and CDR2 SNEGSKA (reference sequence). V was clipped by 6 bases and J by 5 bases; unmatched bases: 12. The CDR3 here is CSARIGLAGSGDTQYF. The DNA for the CDR3 is TGCAGTGCGAGAATAGGACTAGCGGGGTCCGGAGATACGCAGTATTTT.

This clonotype was detected a few times. The genes are TRBV7-9 and TRBJ2-1; 11 bases agree with TRBD2. After removal of 11 bases from V and 7 bases from J, the junction contained 10 bases not matched to a gene. The CDR3 contains 14 residues. CDR1 SEHNR and CDR2 FQNEAQ come from the germline V gene (reference sequence). CDR3 amino acids: CAPTTSGGRNEQFF. CDR3 sequence (DNA): TGTGCCCCTACTACTAGCGGGGGAAGGAATGAGCAGTTCTTC. Supplemented by reference TRBV7-9 and TRBJ2-1, the full variable domain reads DTGVSQNPRHKITKRGQNVTFRCDPISEHNRLYWYRQTLGQGPEFLTYFQNEAQLEKSRLLSDRFSAERPKGSFSTLEIQRTEQGDSAMYLCAPTTSGGRNEQFFGPGTRLTVL.

The rearrangement links TRBV25-1 to TRBJ2-7; D not resolved. Germline CDR1 MGHDK, CDR2 SYGVNS. Between the trimmed V and J ends, which lost 0 bases and 0 bases, there was a span of 12 bases. The CDR3 runs to 16 residues. This chain's CDR3 is CASSEYYRPNSYEQYF. The CDR3 nucleotides are TGTGCCAGCAGTGAATATTACAGACCCAACTCCTACGAGCAGTACTTC.

This clonotype appeared many times. The chain carries TRBV2 and TRBJ1-4, with D maybe TRBD1 (5 bases). Germline lookup yields CDR1 SNHLY and CDR2 FYNNEI. With 6 bases removed from V and 6 bases from J, the gap between germline ends came to 17 bases. The CDR3 extends over 15 amino acids. The DNA for the CDR3 is TGTGCCAGCAGCGACCTACCAGGGACGGATGAAAAACTGTTTTTT. Translated, it gives CASSDLPGTDEKLFF.

The chain has TRBV3-1 and TRBJ2-1, with 11 bases that match TRBD2. V lost 1 base to trimming and J lost 7 bases; unmatched junction nucleotides: 6. The CDR3 has 16 residues. The germline gives CDR1 LGHDT, CDR2 YNNKEL (reference sequence). The chain's CDR3 is CASSQGKTSGGNEQFF. The CDR3 nucleotides read TGTGCCAGCAGCCAAGGGAAAACTAGCGGGGGAAATGAGCAGTTCTTC.

This clonotype was counted only a few times. The V gene is TRBV20-1, the J gene TRBJ2-1; TRBD2 agrees at 8 bases. The CDR3 sequence is 18 residues long. With 0 bases clipped from V and 0 bases from J, the junction kept 10 bases outside the gene matches. The V gene's germline CDR1 is DFQATT and CDR2 SNEGSKA (reference sequence). The CDR3 spells CSAREEREPRSSYNEQFF. The CDR3 DNA reads TGCAGTGCTAGAGAGGAGCGGGAGCCAAGGAGCTCCTACAATGAGCAGTTCTTC.

This clonotype came up a few times. The chain carries TRBV4-1 and TRBJ2-4, with D tentatively TRBD2 (6 bases). CDR3 length: 18 residues. Germline values: CDR1 MGHRA, CDR2 YSYEKL. V lost 0 bases and J lost 7, with 22 bases in between. The CDR3 nucleotides read TGCGCCAGCAGCCAAGATAATGGAGGGCAACTACGGGGGAACATTCAGTACTTC. This encodes CASSQDNGGQLRGNIQYF.

This clonotype was recorded a few times. This chain connects TRBV28 to TRBJ2-7; 9 nucleotides agree with TRBD1. The CDR3 contains 15 residues. V dropped 8 bases and J dropped 2; count of bases not matched to a gene: 10. Looked up from germline, CDR1 is MDHEN and CDR2 is SYDVKM. The CDR3 sequence is CASFSGTGKTYEQYF. CDR3 nucleotides: TGTGCCAGCTTCTCCGGGACAGGGAAGACCTACGAGCAGTACTTC.

This clonotype has a count of ten or more. The V call is TRBV28, the J call TRBJ2-4; 10 bases align to TRBD1. The CDR3 sequence is 14 residues long. Losses at the gene ends were 6 bases for V and 3 bases for J; bases not matched to a gene: 2. The germline V gene has CDR1 MDHEN and CDR2 SYDVKM. The CDR3, as DNA: TGTGCCAGCAGCGGGACAGGGGACAAAAACATTCAGTACTTC. It translates to CASSGTGDKNIQYF.

This clonotype was observed a handful of times. This chain links TRBV4-1 with TRBJ2-5; TRBD2 matches 8 bases. The germline gives CDR1 MGHRA, CDR2 YSYEKL. With V trimmed by 0 bases and J by 1 base, 19 bases remained unmatched. The CDR3 has 21 amino acids. Here the CDR3 DNA reads TGCGCCAGCAGCCAAGATCACGGCGATAGCTCCATAGCGGGGATCCAAGAGACCCAGTACTTC. Amino acid sequence: CASSQDHGDSSIAGIQETQYF.

V gene TRBV10-3 combines with J gene TRBJ2-1, with 8 nucleotides matching TRBD2. The CDR3 contains 15 residues. CDR1 ENHRY and CDR2 SYGVKD come from the germline V gene. V trimming: 5 bases; J trimming: 8 bases; junction bases outside the gene matches: 11. The CDR3 DNA reads TGTGCCATCAGTTTCGGGACTAGTTTGGTGGATGAGCAGTTCTTC. Translated: CAISFGTSLVDEQFF.

This clonotype was recorded many times. The rearrangement links TRBV7-8 to TRBJ2-5, with 8 bases matching TRBD2. The CDR3 runs 16 residues. V was pared by 3 bases and J by 1 base, with 7 bases of the junction left unmatched. CDR1 SGHVS and CDR2 FQNEAQ come from the germline V gene. DNA of the CDR3: TGTGCCAGCAGCTTGTACTTGGCGGGGGGCCAAGAGACCCAGTACTTC. Protein sequence: CASSLYLAGGQETQYF.

The chain is built from TRBV20-1 and TRBJ1-3; D call uncertain. Trimming took 2 bases from V and 4 from J, leaving 6 bases between them. CDR1 DFQATT and CDR2 SNEGSKA come from the germline V gene (reference sequence). The CDR3 spans 12 residues. The CDR3 protein is CSARFPGNTIYF. The CDR3 DNA reads TGCAGTGCTAGATTTCCCGGAAACACCATATATTTT.

V is TRBV15 and J is TRBJ2-3, with 11 bases aligning to TRBD1. Germline CDR1 is LNHNV and CDR2 is YYDKDF (reference sequence). This CDR3 region has 16 residues. The junction had 6 bases not matched to a gene; V was cut back by 1 base and J by 6 bases. This CDR3 is CATSRGGDRGSDTQYF. The CDR3 DNA follows: TGTGCCACCAGCAGAGGGGGGGACAGGGGGTCCGATACGCAGTATTTT.

Many counts were recorded for this clonotype. This chain connects TRBV4-2 to TRBJ2-1; D uncertain. Germline lookup yields CDR1 LGHNA and CDR2 YNFKEQ. The CDR3 runs to 19 residues. The V end was cut by 0 bases, the J end by 0 bases, with 18 bases between. CDR3 protein: CASSQDSVFGPGSYNEQFF. The CDR3 DNA sequence: TGTGCCAGCAGCCAAGATTCCGTTTTCGGACCGGGCTCCTACAATGAGCAGTTCTTC.

This clonotype was seen only a few times. The V and J genes are TRBV20-1 and TRBJ2-7; 8 bases are shared with TRBD2. The CDR3 is 20 amino acids. Germline assignment: CDR1 DFQATT and CDR2 SNEGSKA (reference sequence). Germline trimming cut 6 bases from V and 1 base from J; bases unmatched to any gene: 26. CDR3 in DNA: TGCAGTGCCCAGGAGGGGAGTGTGGTGCCGGGGGGGAAGTTATCCTACGAGCAGTACTTC. As protein: CSAQEGSVVPGGKLSYEQYF.

The gene calls are TRBV6-2 or TRBV6-3 and TRBJ1-5, with D maybe TRBD1 (5 bases). This CDR3 is 12 amino acids long. With 6 bases removed from V and 9 bases from J, the gap between germline ends came to 12 bases. Germline CDR1 MNHEY, CDR2 SVGEGT. The CDR3 loop reads CASRREGPPQHF. The CDR3 DNA sequence: TGTGCCAGCAGGAGAGAGGGGCCGCCCCAGCATTTT.

This clonotype appeared a few times. The gene calls are TRBV13 and TRBJ2-4, with TRBD2 as a possible D gene (6 bases). Germline V lookup: CDR1 PRHDT, CDR2 FYEKMQ (reference sequence). V was shortened by 1 base and J by 5 bases, with 15 bases between the two germline ends. This CDR3 has 16 residues. This CDR3 is CASSLARGGPENIQYF. The CDR3 nucleotides are TGTGCCAGCAGCTTAGCGCGTGGAGGGCCCGAAAACATTCAGTACTTC.

The rearrangement links TRBV28 to TRBJ2-2; D gene ambiguous. V gave up 3 bases and J gave up 4 bases, with 6 bases separating them. The germline V gene encodes CDR1 MDHEN and CDR2 SYDVKM. This CDR3 spans 13 amino acids. The CDR3 region is CASSFGFTGELFF. In DNA form, the CDR3 reads TGTGCCAGCAGTTTCGGGTTCACCGGGGAGCTGTTTTTT.

This clonotype was detected many times. The rearrangement joins TRBV7-9 to TRBJ1-1; maybe TRBD1 (6 bases). This CDR3 comprises 15 residues. With 8 bases removed from V and 0 bases from J, the gap between germline ends came to 16 bases. Germline CDR1 SEHNR, CDR2 FQNEAQ (reference sequence). CDR3 protein: CASSPQTGLNTEAFF. CDR3 bases: TGTGCCAGCTCACCACAAACAGGGTTGAACACTGAAGCTTTCTTT.

This chain uses TRBV5-1 with TRBJ2-7; 9 bases are shared with TRBD1. With V trimmed by 5 bases and J by 4 bases, 7 bases remained unmatched. The CDR3 is 14 amino acids. In germline, CDR1 is SGHRS, CDR2 YFSETQ. CDR3 residues: CASRGGTGTYEQYF. In nucleotides, the CDR3 is TGCGCCAGCAGAGGAGGGACAGGGACTTACGAGCAGTACTTC.

The table lists this clonotype with many counts. The V and J genes are TRBV7-8 and TRBJ2-2, with a possible D match to TRBD2 (5 bases). Deletions cut 5 bases from V and 5 bases from J, with 9 bases between. The CDR3 is 13 amino acids. The germline V gene has CDR1 SGHVS and CDR2 FQNEAQ. The DNA of the CDR3 is TGTGCCAGCAGCCAAAAGCGGACCGGGGAGCTGTTTTTT. Translation: CASSQKRTGELFF.